This paragraph reports one TCR beta chain. The sample belongs to a study of blood T cell repertoires in COVID-19. Overall study context: T cells, B-cell-depleted T cells, or PBMCs provided the cDNA or gDNA that served as material.

CDR3 length: 15 residues. Per the germline V gene, CDR1 is LNHDA and CDR2 is SQIVND (reference sequence). The ends lost 1 base at V and 5 bases at J; junction bases unmatched: 4. Using immunoSEQ multiplex PCR, the repertoire was profiled, and TCRdb retains in-frame clones only, with some absent. The data contain 200,000 or so clones, roughly 85% of them singletons. This sequence joins TRBV19 and TRBJ1-3; TRBD1 aligns across 8 bases. The specimen was peripheral blood. This receptor was taken from a woman younger than 45 with acute or convalescent COVID-19. The CDR3 DNA reads TGTGCCAGTAGTATAGCAGGGGGCCTAAGAAACACCATATATTTT. Protein: CASSIAGGLRNTIYF.